The 10 T cell receptor beta chains below all came from one sample that was sequenced in a study of blood T cell repertoires in COVID-19. Here immunoSEQ multiplex PCR was the method, and the copy in TCRdb shows in-frame clones only, minus some. This sample has 280,000 or so clones; around 89% occur once, and the top ten carry approximately 7%. Input material: peripheral blood. These receptors all come from a woman in her thirties who had recovered from COVID-19.

The chain carries TRBV18 and TRBJ2-3; D is possibly TRBD2 (6 bases). This CDR3 spans 14 amino acids. Trimming pared 3 bases from V and 3 bases from J, leaving 10 bases between. Per germline, CDR1 KGHSH and CDR2 LQKENI. The DNA for the CDR3 is TGTGCCAGCTCACCGGAGGAGGGGACAGATACGCAGTATTTT. Translating gives CASSPEEGTDTQYF.

The chain joins TRBV7-8 to TRBJ2-3, with unresolved D. Germline CDR1 reads SGHVS; CDR2 reads FQNEAQ. The CDR3 sequence is 13 residues long. V was shortened by 1 base and J by 4 bases, with 6 bases between the two germline ends. The CDR3 sequence is CASSLGRADTQYF. CDR3 bases: TGTGCCAGCAGCTTAGGACGGGCAGATACGCAGTATTTT.

The V gene is TRBV30, the J gene TRBJ1-6; D perhaps matches TRBD1 (5 bases). The CDR3 runs to 14 residues. Germline loops: CDR1 GTSNPN, CDR2 SVGIG (reference sequence). The V gene lost 0 bases and the J gene lost 6 bases, with 9 bases spanning the gap. Written as DNA, the CDR3 is TGTGCCTGGAGTGTACCAGGGTTTAATTCACCCCTCCACTTT. Residues: CAWSVPGFNSPLHF.

V and J are TRBV5-1 and TRBJ2-5; a possible D gene is TRBD2 (5 bases). Per the germline V gene, CDR1 is SGHRS and CDR2 is YFSETQ. The CDR3 loop spans 13 amino acids. The V end was cut by 2 bases, the J end by 4 bases, with 9 bases between. The CDR3 DNA sequence: TGCGCCAGCAGCTTTCTTGGAGGAGAGACCCAGTACTTC. It encodes CASSFLGGETQYF.

For the CDR3, the DNA is TGTGCCAGCAGCCAAGCCGGGGACTCCTACGAGCAGTACTTC. Translation gives CASSQAGDSYEQYF. This chain connects TRBV3-1 (or the pseudogene TRBV3-2) to TRBJ2-7, with a weak D call TRBD2 (5 bases). The CDR3 extends over 14 amino acids. V lost 1 base, J lost 0 bases, and 7 bases lay in between. CDR1 and CDR2 (germline): LGHDT, YNNKEL (reference sequence).

The chain employs TRBV4-3 and TRBJ2-7, with 7 bases lining up with TRBD1. The CDR3 totals 13 residues. Unmatched junction bases numbered 2, after V lost 3 bases and J lost 3 bases. Germline V gene sequence: CDR1 LGHNA, CDR2 YSLEER. DNA for the CDR3: TGCGCCAGCAGCCAGCGACAGGGCTACGAGCAGTACTTC. Amino acids: CASSQRQGYEQYF.

Worth noting for this clone: At one boundary the junction diverges from the germline segment, which might be a read error. The genes are TRBV24-1 and TRBJ1-1; the D is unclear. The CDR3 totals 12 residues. Germline V CDR1 and CDR2: KGHDR, SFDVKD. Here the CDR3 reads CATSDPQGGPYF. CDR3 in DNA: TGTGCCACCAGTGATCCCCAAGGAGGGCCCTACTTT.

The chain couples TRBV11-2 to TRBJ1-6; 8 bases map to TRBD1. The CDR3 extends over 14 amino acids. After removal of 1 base from V and 7 bases from J, the junction contained 0 bases not matched to a gene. Germline V gives CDR1 SGHAT, CDR2 FQNNGV. CDR3 in DNA: TGTGCCAGCAGCTTAGCAGGGGGCAATTCACCCCTCCACTTT. As protein: CASSLAGGNSPLHF.

The J gene is TRBJ1-2, the V gene TRBV4-1, with TRBD1 matching over 7 bases. The V gene's germline CDR1 is MGHRA and CDR2 YSYEKL. CDR3 length equals 15 residues. Germline trimming cut 1 base from V and 7 bases from J; bases unmatched to any gene: 9. The CDR3 DNA is TGCGCCAGCAGCCAAGTTCCCGCAGGGGGTCGTGGCTACACCTTC. Protein: CASSQVPAGGRGYTF.

V gene TRBV7-2 combines with J gene TRBJ2-2, with 7 bases aligning to TRBD2. Germline values: CDR1 SGHTA, CDR2 FQGNSA. The V segment lost 1 base and the J segment 9 bases; nucleotides outside the gene matches: 5. The CDR3 is 14 amino acids. CDR3 protein: CASSLGGGGRELFF. CDR3 nucleotide sequence: TGTGCCAGCAGCTTAGGGGGCGGGGGTAGGGAGCTGTTTTTT. Together with reference TRBV7-2 and TRBJ2-2, the CDR3 gives the full variable domain: GAGVSQSPSNKVTEKGKDVELRCDPISGHTALYWYRQSLGQGLEFLIYFQGNSAPDKSGLPSDRFSAERTGGSVSTLTIQRTQQEDSAVYLCASSLGGGGRELFFGEGSRLTVL.